Below, 13 T cell receptor beta chains from the same sample are listed, as sequenced in a study of CD8 T cells in Susac syndrome. Random hexamers primed reverse transcription of about 0.45 to 1 ug RNA. One entry per CDR3 protein, called by TCRdb with MiXCR from the immunoSEQ multiplex PCR reads. The sample holds over 100,000 distinct CDR3 sequences, 85% to 95% seen once. Sequencing used CD8+ T cells from PBMCs. The receptors were gathered from a human donor with Susac syndrome.

Here the CDR3 reads CASSSEGVGHQPQHF. CDR3 sequence (DNA): TGTGCCAGCAGTTCGGAGGGTGTCGGCCATCAGCCCCAGCATTTT. The rearrangement joins TRBV25-1 to TRBJ1-5; D remains ambiguous. This CDR3 has 15 amino acids. Germline loops: CDR1 MGHDK, CDR2 SYGVNS. Trimming took off 5 bases at V and 5 bases at J, with 16 bases between the two ends.

The rearrangement joins TRBV29-1 to TRBJ2-7; tentative D call: TRBD2 (5 bases). The V end lost 3 bases, the J end lost 6 bases, and 12 bases lay between the germline ends. CDR1 is SQVTM and CDR2 is ANQGSEA in the germline V gene. The CDR3 is 12 residues long. The CDR3 reads CSVDLPAGEQYF. In nucleotides, the CDR3 is TGCAGCGTTGACCTTCCGGCGGGCGAGCAGTACTTC.

The J gene is TRBJ1-2, the V gene TRBV29-1; perhaps TRBD1 as D (5 bases). Germline CDR1 is SQVTM and CDR2 is ANQGSEA. This CDR3 contains 13 residues. Trimming pared 7 bases from V and 3 bases from J, leaving 15 bases between. The CDR3, as DNA: TGCAGCGCATTCGGAGGGGAGGACTATGGCTACACCTTC. Translation gives CSAFGGEDYGYTF.

The chain combines TRBV5-1 with TRBJ1-1; D is undetermined. Trimming removed 3 bases at V and 7 bases at J, with 13 bases between. Germline lookup yields CDR1 SGHRS and CDR2 YFSETQ. The length of the CDR3 is 13 residues. CDR3 region: CASSSTSGDEAFF. DNA for the CDR3: TGCGCCAGCAGCTCGACCTCCGGTGATGAAGCTTTCTTT. The variable domain in full, with the rest retrieved from reference TRBV5-1 and TRBJ1-1, is KAGVTQTPRYLIKTRGQQVTLSCSPISGHRSVSWYQQTPGQGLQFLFEYFSETQRNKGNFPGRFSGRQFSNSRSEMNVSTLELGDSALYLCASSSTSGDEAFFGQGTRLTVV.

The V gene is TRBV15, the J gene TRBJ2-7; 12 nucleotides line up with TRBD2. J gave up 7 bases and V 3 bases, and 13 bases lay outside the gene matches. CDR3 length: 17 amino acids. Germline CDR1 LNHNV, CDR2 YYDKDF (reference sequence). The CDR3 is CATSSPLLAGGPGEQYF. The DNA of the CDR3 is TGTGCCACCAGCAGCCCCCTTCTAGCGGGGGGGCCGGGAGAGCAGTACTTC.

This rearrangement joins TRBV2 to TRBJ2-5, with a possible D match to TRBD1 (5 bases). V dropped 7 bases and J dropped 0 bases, with 6 bases sitting between them. Germline V gives CDR1 SNHLY, CDR2 FYNNEI. The CDR3 extends over 12 amino acids. The CDR3 DNA sequence: TGTGCCAGCATGGACAACCAAGAGACCCAGTACTTC. It specifies CASMDNQETQYF.

This clonotype occurred once. The chain recombines TRBV30 with TRBJ1-5; D uncertain. The CDR3 runs to 15 residues. V lost 2 bases, J lost 0 bases, and 11 bases lay in between. Looked up from germline, CDR1 is GTSNPN and CDR2 is SVGIG (reference sequence). The CDR3 sequence: CAWSRKDFSNQPQHF. CDR3 coding DNA: TGTGCCTGGAGTCGGAAGGACTTTAGCAATCAGCCCCAGCATTTT.

Here the CDR3 DNA reads TGTGCCAGCAGTTACAGCAGGGGGCTGTCCGGGGAGCTGTTTTTT. Encoded protein: CASSYSRGLSGELFF. The rearrangement joins TRBV6-5 to TRBJ2-2; the match to TRBD1 covers 8 bases. Germline CDR1 is MNHEY and CDR2 is SVGAGI. The CDR3 consists of 15 residues. Trimming removed 2 bases from V and 6 bases from J; junction bases left unmatched: 5.

V gene TRBV5-4 combines with J gene TRBJ2-7, with 10 positions matching TRBD1. After removal of 3 bases from V and 3 bases from J, the junction contained 6 bases not matched to a gene. Looked up from germline, CDR1 is SGHNT and CDR2 is YYREEE (reference sequence). This CDR3 spans 15 amino acids. As DNA, the CDR3 is TGTGCCAGCAGCTACCGGACAGGGGGGATCTACGAGCAGTACTTC. Translated, it gives CASSYRTGGIYEQYF.

This chain joins TRBV14 and TRBJ1-1, with D uncertain. In germline, CDR1 is SGHDN, CDR2 FVKESK. The CDR3 consists of 14 residues. V gave up 1 base and J gave up 11 bases, with 17 bases separating them. For the CDR3, the DNA is TGTGCCAGCAGCCAAGTGGGCCGGGCTCCGGCGGCTTTCTTT. It specifies CASSQVGRAPAAFF. Together with reference TRBV14 and TRBJ1-1, the CDR3 gives the full variable domain: EAGVTQFPSHSVIEKGQTVTLRCDPISGHDNLYWYRRVMGKEIKFLLHFVKESKQDESGMPNNRFLAERTGGTYSTLKVQPAELEDSGVYFCASSQVGRAPAAFFGQGTRLTVV.

The chain uses TRBV2 and TRBJ2-1; D remains ambiguous. The germline V gene encodes CDR1 SNHLY and CDR2 FYNNEI. The CDR3 has 14 amino acids. Trimming removed 6 bases from V and 0 bases from J, with 9 bases in between. Here the CDR3 DNA reads TGTGCCAGCAGATGGACGGACTCCTACAATGAGCAGTTCTTC. This gives the protein CASRWTDSYNEQFF. The variable domain in full, completed from reference TRBV2 and TRBJ2-1, reads EPEVTQTPSHQVTQMGQEVILRCVPISNHLYFYWYRQILGQKVEFLVSFYNNEISEKSEIFDDQFSVERPDGSNFTLKIRSTKLEDSAMYFCASRWTDSYNEQFFGPGTRLTVL.

This chain links TRBV11-1 with TRBJ2-5; TRBD2 might be the D (5 bases). V was cut by 5 bases and J by 4 bases, with 14 bases left in between. The germline CDR1 and CDR2 sequences are SGHAT and FQDESV (reference sequence). This CDR3 is 14 amino acids long. CDR3 nucleotides: TGTGCCAGCAGCATAAGCGGACGGGGAGAGACCCAGTACTTC. Amino acid sequence: CASSISGRGETQYF.

The chain links TRBV11-2 to TRBJ1-5, with 9 bases identical to TRBD1. There are 16 residues in the CDR3. Germline trimming cut 4 bases from V and 5 bases from J; bases unmatched to any gene: 9. Germline lookup yields CDR1 SGHAT and CDR2 FQNNGV. The CDR3 bases are TGTGCCAGCAGCTGGCCGGGACAGGGCCCCGATCAGCCCCAGCATTTT. Translation: CASSWPGQGPDQPQHF.